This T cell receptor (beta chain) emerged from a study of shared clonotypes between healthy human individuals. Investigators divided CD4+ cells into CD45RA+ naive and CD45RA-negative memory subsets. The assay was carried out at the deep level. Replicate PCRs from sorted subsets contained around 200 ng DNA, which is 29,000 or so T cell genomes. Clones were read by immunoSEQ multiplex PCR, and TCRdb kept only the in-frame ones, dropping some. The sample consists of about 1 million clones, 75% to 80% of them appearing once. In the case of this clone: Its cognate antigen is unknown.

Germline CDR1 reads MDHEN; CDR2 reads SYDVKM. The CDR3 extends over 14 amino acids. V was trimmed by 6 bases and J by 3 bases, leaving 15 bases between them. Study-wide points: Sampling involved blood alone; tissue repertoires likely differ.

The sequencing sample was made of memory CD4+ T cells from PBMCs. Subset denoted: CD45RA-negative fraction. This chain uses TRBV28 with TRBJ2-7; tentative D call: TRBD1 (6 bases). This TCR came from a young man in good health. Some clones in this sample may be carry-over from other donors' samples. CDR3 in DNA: TGTGCCAGCAGATCAGCAACAGGGAACTACGAGCAGTACTTC. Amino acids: CASRSATGNYEQYF.